This T cell receptor (beta chain) was sequenced during a study of T cells after yellow fever vaccination. With 4 bases removed from V and 6 bases from J, the gap between germline ends came to 13 bases. This CDR3 comprises 14 residues. As to this clonotype: Its cognate antigen is unknown.

Study results and caveats: When the response was secondary, it was weaker but reached its peak faster, day 5 versus 15. Boosting was followed by the reappearance of most primary-vaccination clones (about 97% CD4, around 90% CD8).

The study made its TCR cDNA through 5'RACE template switching. That step introduced a universal primer site along with UMIs. TCRdb redid the calling of the 5' RACE reads with MiXCR, one entry per CDR3 protein. The repertoire holds roughly 520,000 distinct CDR3 sequences, with 20% to 25% as singletons. The chain is built from TRBV12-3 or TRBV12-4 and TRBJ2-1, with D unclear. The receptor's source is a man aged 18 to 30 who received the YFV17D yellow fever vaccine. The material was PBMCs, obtained about 20 days after the first yellow fever vaccination. CDR3 protein: CASSSHMLINEQFF. CDR3 nucleotides: TGTGCCAGCAGTTCGCATATGCTCATCAATGAGCAGTTCTTC.